A single sample is the source of the 20 T cell receptor beta chains below, sequenced in a study of blood T cell repertoires in COVID-19. Data came from immunoSEQ multiplex PCR; TCRdb stores just in-frame clones and leaves some out. The sample shows 350,000 to 400,000 clones, roughly 90% of them seen only once. Input material: PBMCs or T cells enriched from blood (not recorded which). These receptors were taken from a woman younger than 45 with acute COVID-19.

The gene calls are TRBV7-9 and TRBJ2-7; 7 bases align to TRBD2. Losses at the gene ends were 3 bases for V and 3 bases for J; bases not matched to a gene: 8. CDR3 length: 15 residues. Germline assignment: CDR1 SEHNR and CDR2 FQNEAQ (reference sequence). CDR3 sequence: CASSLGAAGDYEQYF. The CDR3 bases are TGTGCCAGCAGCTTGGGTGCGGCGGGAGACTACGAGCAGTACTTC.

V gene TRBV18 combines with J gene TRBJ1-5; 9 positions match TRBD1. Germline CDR1 is KGHSH and CDR2 is LQKENI. There are 17 residues in the CDR3. V shed 6 bases and J 4 bases; nucleotides not matched to a gene: 13. The CDR3: CASSSTLDRGGNQPQHF. The CDR3 DNA follows: TGTGCCAGCTCCTCCACCTTGGACAGGGGCGGTAATCAGCCCCAGCATTTT.

The rearrangement uses TRBV9 and TRBJ2-1, with 9 nucleotides matching TRBD2. V shed 4 bases, J shed 4 bases, and the junction held 6 bases outside the gene matches. The CDR3 runs 15 residues. CDR1 is SGDLS, CDR2 YYNGEE, per germline. Here the CDR3 reads CASSLSGGLYNEQFF. The CDR3 coding sequence is TGTGCCAGCAGCCTTAGCGGGGGATTGTACAATGAGCAGTTCTTC.

This clone came up once. The chain joins TRBV30 to TRBJ2-3; tentative D call: TRBD2 (5 bases). Trimming cost V 3 bases and J 2 bases, with 15 bases left between them. This CDR3 region has 15 residues. Looked up from germline, CDR1 is GTSNPN and CDR2 is SVGIG (reference sequence). The CDR3 DNA reads TGTGCCTGGAGCGCTCCTCGGGGTGACACAGATACGCAGTATTTT. This sequence encodes CAWSAPRGDTDTQYF.

This chain connects TRBV7-8 to TRBJ1-6; possible D gene TRBD1, 6 bases. Trimming removed 1 base from V and 10 bases from J, with 11 bases in between. Germline assignment: CDR1 SGHVS and CDR2 FQNEAQ. CDR3 length: 14 amino acids. CDR3 nucleotides: TGTGCCAGCAGCTTAGGGCGACAGGACTCACCCCTCCACTTT. This codes for CASSLGRQDSPLHF.

The rearrangement links TRBV3-1 (or the pseudogene TRBV3-2) to TRBJ2-7, with 13 bases fitting TRBD2. The CDR3 has 16 amino acids. Germline V gives CDR1 LGHDT, CDR2 YNNKEL (reference sequence). The J segment lost 4 bases and the V segment lost 4 bases, leaving 7 bases of the junction unmatched. In DNA, the CDR3 is TGTGCCAGCAGCCCCCGACTAGCGGGGGGTAGGTACGAGCAGTACTTC. The encoded protein is CASSPRLAGGRYEQYF.

V usage is TRBV9 and J usage is TRBJ1-4; D not certain. This CDR3 contains 15 residues. The germline gives CDR1 SGDLS, CDR2 YYNGEE. V was pared by 4 bases and J by 4 bases, with 14 bases between. The CDR3 DNA reads as TGTGCCAGCAGCCGCCGATCGGGGATTAATGAAAAACTGTTTTTT. It translates to CASSRRSGINEKLFF.

The chain is built from TRBV6-1 and TRBJ1-5; a weak D match, TRBD1 (5 bases). CDR1 MNHNS and CDR2 SASEGT come from the germline V gene. This CDR3 is 14 amino acids long. Trimming cost V 3 bases and J 6 bases, with 12 bases left between them. The CDR3 protein is CASSELAGIQPQHF. CDR3 in DNA: TGTGCCAGCAGTGAGCTTGCAGGGATTCAGCCCCAGCATTTT.

The chain joins TRBV9 to TRBJ2-7; D possibly corresponds to TRBD1 (7 bases). Trimming left V 0 bases short and J 5 bases short, with 15 bases between. This CDR3 has 15 amino acids. CDR1 is SGDLS, CDR2 YYNGEE, per germline. Here the CDR3 reads CASSVVPGGTDEQYF. CDR3 DNA sequence: TGTGCCAGCAGCGTAGTCCCAGGGGGGACTGACGAGCAGTACTTC.

The chain joins TRBV5-6 to TRBJ2-7; TRBD1 matches 10 bases. The CDR3 sequence is 15 residues long. The germline V gene encodes CDR1 SGHDT and CDR2 YYEEEE. V lost 0 bases to trimming and J lost 3 bases; unmatched junction nucleotides: 3. CDR3 sequence reads: CASSLGDRGRYEQYF. Here the CDR3 DNA reads TGTGCCAGCAGCTTGGGGGACAGGGGTCGCTACGAGCAGTACTTC.

The chain joins TRBV6-5 to TRBJ1-5, with 9 bases aligning to TRBD1. Looked up from germline, CDR1 is MNHEY and CDR2 is SVGAGI. The CDR3 sequence is 16 residues long. Unmatched junction bases numbered 4, after V lost 4 bases and J lost 0 bases. CDR3 DNA: TGTGCCAGCAGTTCCGGACAGGGGTCTAGCAATCAGCCCCAGCATTTT. It is translated as CASSSGQGSSNQPQHF.

The V call is TRBV5-1, the J call TRBJ2-6, with TRBD1 as a possible D gene (6 bases). This CDR3 contains 16 residues. Per germline, CDR1 SGHRS and CDR2 YFSETQ. V lost 2 bases to trimming and J lost 2 bases, with 11 bases between them. CDR3 region: CASSFRGDAGANVLTF. The CDR3 nucleotides read TGCGCCAGCAGCTTCAGGGGAGATGCTGGGGCCAACGTCCTGACTTTC.

V and J are TRBV19 and TRBJ2-7; D is possibly TRBD1 (5 bases). The CDR3 has 13 amino acids. V shed 4 bases and J shed 1 base, with 8 bases lying between them. Germline V lookup: CDR1 LNHDA, CDR2 SQIVND (reference sequence). For the CDR3, the DNA is TGTGCCAGTAGTAGCGACAGTTCCTACGAGCAGTACTTC. This translates into CASSSDSSYEQYF.

V gene TRBV6-2 or TRBV6-3 combines with J gene TRBJ2-7, with 8 bases matching TRBD1. Germline CDR1 reads MNHEY; CDR2 reads SVGEGT. J gave up 4 bases and V 5 bases, and 16 bases lay outside the gene matches. The CDR3 contains 17 residues. The CDR3 DNA is TGTGCCAGCAGTCCCGGGACAGGTGCTAATGGCGCGTACGAGCAGTACTTC. This encodes CASSPGTGANGAYEQYF.

V is TRBV30 and J is TRBJ2-7, with 7 bases that match TRBD1. In germline, CDR1 is GTSNPN, CDR2 SVGIG (reference sequence). This CDR3 comprises 15 residues. After removal of 1 base from V and 2 bases from J, the junction contained 8 bases not matched to a gene. CDR3: CAWSAGTVGTYEQYF. The CDR3 region has the DNA TGTGCCTGGAGTGCCGGGACAGTGGGCACCTACGAGCAGTACTTC.

The V gene is TRBV6-1, the J gene TRBJ1-6; 9 nucleotides agree with TRBD1. V was clipped by 3 bases and J by 10 bases; unmatched bases: 10. Looked up from germline, CDR1 is MNHNS and CDR2 is SASEGT. The CDR3 consists of 16 residues. CDR3 DNA sequence: TGTGCCAGCAGTGAGAGGTCGGACAGGGGTTTGTCACCCCTCCACTTT. It specifies CASSERSDRGLSPLHF.

The V call is TRBV7-3, the J call TRBJ2-3; 9 nucleotides align to TRBD1. The CDR3 has 14 amino acids. Germline lookup yields CDR1 SGHTA and CDR2 FQGTGA. V lost 5 bases and J lost 6; bases outside the gene matches: 6. The CDR3 sequence: CASSTTGGSDTQYF. In DNA, the CDR3 is TGTGCCAGCAGCACGACAGGGGGATCCGATACGCAGTATTTT.

This clone has a single count. This chain joins TRBV3-1 (or the pseudogene TRBV3-2) and TRBJ1-3; 12 bases are shared with TRBD1. The V and J ends lost 3 bases and 4 bases, in that order; junction bases with no gene match: 10. CDR1 is LGHDT and CDR2 is YNNKEL in the germline V gene (reference sequence). CDR3 size: 18 residues. The CDR3 sequence: CASSHPVRDRGRGNTIYF. CDR3 nucleotides: TGTGCCAGCAGCCACCCGGTGCGGGACAGGGGGCGCGGAAACACCATATATTTT.

This chain uses TRBV6-6 with TRBJ1-1; 7 nucleotides agree with TRBD1. Germline V gene lookup returns CDR1 MNHNY and CDR2 SVGAGI (reference sequence). The CDR3 has 15 amino acids. The ends lost 5 bases at V and 4 bases at J; junction bases unmatched: 10. The CDR3 loop is CASSDPTRQGTEAFF. In DNA form, the CDR3 reads TGTGCCAGCAGTGACCCGACGAGACAGGGCACTGAAGCTTTCTTT.

The chain combines TRBV2 with TRBJ2-2; 8 positions agree with TRBD1. The CDR3 is made up of 14 amino acids. The V gene end was trimmed by 8 bases and the J gene end by 0 bases; junction bases not matched to a gene: 2. Germline assignment: CDR1 SNHLY and CDR2 FYNNEI. CDR3 protein: CASRTGTNTGELFF. The CDR3 DNA is TGTGCCAGCCGGACAGGGACGAACACCGGGGAGCTGTTTTTT.